This T cell receptor beta chain is from a study of CD8 T cells in Susac syndrome. CDR3 size: 15 residues. Trimming at V came to 7 bases and at J to 0 bases, leaving 8 bases not matched to a gene. RNA amounts of about 0.5 to 1 ug underwent reverse transcription with random hexamers. Coverage of TCR beta CDR3 amplification by immunoSEQ multiplex PCR extended to 54 Vbeta and 13 Jbeta. Each CDR3 protein is one row after TCRdb ran MiXCR on the immunoSEQ multiplex PCR reads. The sample includes about 60,000 distinct CDR3 sequences, more than 90% of them seen just once. TEMRA cells underwent FACS enrichment and CD8+ and CD4+ T cells underwent negative isolation.

This receptor was identified in a human donor in good health. J is TRBJ2-5 and V is TRBV12-3 or TRBV12-4, with TRBD2 matching 7 bases. Sequencing input: CD8+ T cells from PBMCs. The CDR3 sequence is CASTSSGLYQETQYF. The CDR3 nucleotides are TGTGCCAGCACCTCTAGCGGCCTGTACCAAGAGACCCAGTACTTC.